Listed below are T cell receptor beta chains from one sample, sequenced in a study of blood T cell repertoires in COVID-19. Produced via immunoSEQ multiplex PCR; TCRdb's table is partial and in-frame only. The sample shows 200,000 to 250,000 clones, under 85% of them seen only once. The sample comprised PBMCs or T cells enriched from blood (not recorded which). These receptors all come from a man between 60 and 70 years old who had recovered from COVID-19. The CDR3 runs from the conserved cysteine through the conserved F or W. The D gene is left open where the match is weak. The size entry is marked missing in some rows and otherwise reads once, few, many or a size class.

D: .; J: TRBJ1-2; size: .; V: TRBV7-9; CDR3: CASNRRENYGYTF; DNA: TGTGCCAGCAACAGACGGGAGAACTATGGCTACACCTTC
D: TRBD2; J: TRBJ2-7; size: once; V: TRBV4-3; CDR3: CASSQDRAASGGRPYEQYF; DNA: TGCGCCAGCAGCCAAGATCGGGCGGCTAGCGGGGGCCGACCCTACGAGCAGTACTTC
D: .; J: TRBJ1-1; size: .; V: TRBV30; CDR3: CASWQGWPNTEAFF; DNA: TGTGCCTCGTGGCAGGGATGGCCGAACACTGAAGCTTTCTTT
D: TRBD2; J: TRBJ2-1; size: .; V: TRBV10-1; CDR3: CASSDRGGPHNEQFF; DNA: TGCGCCAGCAGTGACCGCGGGGGGCCTCACAATGAGCAGTTCTTC
D: .; J: TRBJ2-6; size: .; V: TRBV11-3; CDR3: CASSSPLNIPGWGANVLTF; DNA: TGTGCCAGCAGCTCTCCCCTAAACATCCCGGGATGGGGGGCCAACGTCCTGACTTTC
D: TRBD2; J: TRBJ2-5; size: .; V: TRBV29-1; CDR3: CSSTGLAGTETQYF; DNA: TGCAGTTCTACCGGACTAGCGGGGACGGAGACCCAGTACTTC
D: .; J: TRBJ1-2; size: .; V: TRBV18; CDR3: CASSPEASDYGYTF; DNA: TGTGCCAGCTCACCCGAGGCCAGCGACTATGGCTACACCTTC
D: TRBD1; J: TRBJ2-5; size: .; V: TRBV29-1; CDR3: CSVDATGVGETQYF; DNA: TGCAGCGTTGATGCGACAGGGGTAGGGGAGACCCAGTACTTC
D: TRBD2; J: TRBJ2-1; size: .; V: TRBV5-6; CDR3: CASSTFLVVAGGVGEQFF; DNA: TGTGCCAGCAGCACCTTTCTAGTGGTAGCGGGGGGTGTGGGTGAGCAGTTCTTC
D: .; J: TRBJ1-4; size: .; V: TRBV4-1; CDR3: CASSQDGPWLQRTTNEKLFF; DNA: TGCGCCAGCAGCCAAGATGGGCCCTGGCTGCAAAGAACAACTAATGAAAAACTGTTTTTT
D: .; J: TRBJ2-5; size: .; V: TRBV30; CDR3: CACDPDRYQETQYF; DNA: TGTGCCTGCGACCCGGACAGATACCAAGAGACCCAGTACTTC
D: .; J: TRBJ1-1; size: .; V: TRBV18; CDR3: CASSWDTKNTEAFF; DNA: TGTGCCAGCTCATGGGACACTAAGAACACTGAAGCTTTCTTT
D: TRBD1; J: TRBJ2-2; size: .; V: TRBV7-8; CDR3: CASRQTGVNTGELFF; DNA: TGTGCCAGCAGACAAACAGGGGTGAACACCGGGGAGCTGTTTTTT
D: TRBD2; J: TRBJ2-1; size: .; V: TRBV15; CDR3: CATSRDLLAGGHEQFF; DNA: TGTGCCACCAGCAGAGATCTCCTAGCGGGGGGCCATGAGCAGTTCTTC
D: .; J: TRBJ2-1; size: .; V: TRBV7-6; CDR3: CASSQDPSLNEQFF; DNA: TGTGCCAGCAGTCAGGATCCTTCCCTCAATGAGCAGTTCTTC
D: .; J: TRBJ2-3; size: .; V: TRBV7-2; CDR3: CASSPQGGDTQYF; DNA: TGTGCCAGCAGCCCCCAGGGGGGAGATACGCAGTATTTT
D: .; J: TRBJ2-3; size: .; V: TRBV27; CDR3: CASSLNRVSDTQYF; DNA: TGTGCCAGCAGTTTGAACAGGGTATCAGATACGCAGTATTTT
D: .; J: TRBJ1-5; size: .; V: TRBV19; CDR3: CASSVTRVSNQPQHF; DNA: TGTGCCAGTAGTGTAACCAGGGTGAGCAATCAGCCCCAGCATTTT
D: .; J: TRBJ1-3; size: .; V: TRBV9; CDR3: CASSVKESSGNTIYF; DNA: TGTGCCAGCAGCGTGAAAGAGAGTTCTGGAAACACCATATATTTT
D: TRBD1; J: TRBJ1-2; size: few; V: TRBV11-2; CDR3: CASTYPWRGQEDRGYTF; DNA: TGTGCCAGCACCTACCCGTGGAGGGGACAGGAGGATCGGGGCTACACCTTC
D: .; J: TRBJ1-3; size: once; V: TRBV7-9; CDR3: CASSLQDSGNTIYF; DNA: TGTGCCAGCAGCTTACAGGACTCTGGAAACACCATATATTTT
D: .; J: TRBJ2-2; size: .; V: TRBV3-1/TRBV3-2; CDR3: CASSPQTPNTGELFF; DNA: TGTGCCAGCAGCCCTCAGACACCTAACACCGGGGAGCTGTTTTTT
D: TRBD1; J: TRBJ2-7; size: .; V: TRBV6-1; CDR3: CASRDVGQAHEQYF; DNA: TGTGCCAGCAGAGACGTCGGACAGGCCCACGAGCAGTACTTC
D: .; J: TRBJ2-5; size: .; V: TRBV7-9; CDR3: CASSRTNYQETQYF; DNA: TGTGCCAGCAGCCGAACGAACTACCAAGAGACCCAGTACTTC
D: .; J: TRBJ1-5; size: .; V: TRBV30; CDR3: CAWSVGLSNQPQHF; DNA: TGTGCCTGGAGTGTCGGACTTAGCAATCAGCCCCAGCATTTT
D: .; J: TRBJ2-7; size: once; V: TRBV10-2; CDR3: CASSESGGNIHEQYF; DNA: TGCGCCAGCAGTGAGTCGGGGGGAAATATCCACGAGCAGTACTTC
D: .; J: TRBJ2-1; size: many; V: TRBV7-2; CDR3: CASSLWGGGNEQFF; DNA: TGTGCCAGCAGCTTATGGGGAGGGGGCAATGAGCAGTTCTTC
D: TRBD1; J: TRBJ1-1; size: many; V: TRBV7-9; CDR3: CASSAGQGMRLRTEAFF; DNA: TGTGCCAGCAGCGCGGGACAGGGAATGAGGTTACGCACTGAAGCTTTCTTT
D: .; J: TRBJ1-6; size: .; V: TRBV25-1; CDR3: CASAQKLPYNSPLHF; DNA: TGTGCCAGCGCCCAGAAATTGCCCTATAATTCACCCCTCCACTTT
D: .; J: TRBJ1-5; size: .; V: TRBV5-1; CDR3: CASSLAGDAYQPQHF; DNA: TGCGCCAGCAGCTTGGCAGGGGACGCTTATCAGCCCCAGCATTTT
D: .; J: TRBJ2-7; size: .; V: TRBV6-2/TRBV6-3; CDR3: CASSYALARGNSYEQYF; DNA: TGTGCCAGCAGTTACGCCTTAGCGCGGGGAAACTCCTACGAGCAGTACTTC
D: .; J: TRBJ1-2; size: .; V: TRBV3-1/TRBV3-2; CDR3: CASSGDINYGYTF; DNA: TGTGCCAGCAGCGGGGACATCAACTATGGCTACACCTTC
D: TRBD2; J: TRBJ2-5; size: .; V: TRBV5-1; CDR3: CASSLGAGGETQYF; DNA: TGCGCCAGCAGCTTAGGAGCGGGGGGAGAGACCCAGTACTTC
D: .; J: TRBJ1-1; size: .; V: TRBV18; CDR3: CASSLMTGRNTEAFF; DNA: TGTGCCAGCTCACTAATGACAGGACGGAACACTGAAGCTTTCTTT
D: TRBD1; J: TRBJ1-3; size: .; V: TRBV7-2; CDR3: CASSLVIGTARTSGNTIYF; DNA: TGTGCCAGCAGCTTAGTAATAGGGACAGCGCGCACCTCTGGAAACACCATATATTTT
D: TRBD2; J: TRBJ2-7; size: .; V: TRBV4-3; CDR3: CASSQLAGPYEQYF; DNA: TGCGCCAGCAGCCAACTAGCGGGGCCCTACGAGCAGTACTTC
D: .; J: TRBJ1-2; size: .; V: TRBV6-1; CDR3: CASSEQGGDGYTF; DNA: TGTGCCAGCAGTGAACAGGGAGGTGATGGCTACACCTTC
D: TRBD1; J: TRBJ2-3; size: few; V: TRBV24-1; CDR3: CATSEVYRGRRTDTQYF; DNA: TGTGCCACCAGTGAGGTCTACAGGGGAAGGCGCACAGATACGCAGTATTTT
D: .; J: TRBJ2-3; size: .; V: TRBV18; CDR3: CASSPAVGSTDTQYF; DNA: TGTGCCAGCTCACCTGCTGTCGGTAGCACAGATACGCAGTATTTT
D: .; J: TRBJ2-5; size: .; V: TRBV6-5; CDR3: CASSPARWGEETQYF; DNA: TGTGCCAGCAGCCCCGCGCGGTGGGGGGAAGAGACCCAGTACTTC
D: TRBD1; J: TRBJ1-1; size: .; V: TRBV4-1; CDR3: CASSQADRVGTEAFF; DNA: TGCGCCAGCAGCCAGGCGGACAGGGTTGGCACTGAAGCTTTCTTT
D: TRBD1; J: TRBJ1-6; size: .; V: TRBV29-1; CDR3: CSVRDRADSPLHF; DNA: TGCAGCGTTAGAGACAGGGCCGATTCACCCCTCCACTTT
D: .; J: TRBJ1-1; size: once; V: TRBV7-9; CDR3: CASSLRAQAPTFF; DNA: TGTGCCAGCAGCTTAAGAGCCCAGGCACCAACTTTCTTT
D: TRBD1; J: TRBJ2-1; size: .; V: TRBV29-1; CDR3: CSASGTGSNEQFF; DNA: TGCAGCGCCTCCGGGACAGGGTCGAATGAGCAGTTCTTC
D: TRBD1; J: TRBJ1-5; size: once; V: TRBV27; CDR3: CASSSGQGNQPQHF; DNA: TGTGCCAGCAGTTCCGGACAGGGCAATCAGCCCCAGCATTTT
D: TRBD2; J: TRBJ2-2; size: .; V: TRBV5-1; CDR3: CASSSVTAGAVPSGELFF; DNA: TGCGCCAGCAGCTCCGTAACAGCGGGGGCCGTGCCGTCCGGGGAGCTGTTTTTT
D: .; J: TRBJ1-2; size: .; V: TRBV11-3; CDR3: CASSLVDSHGYTF; DNA: TGTGCCAGCAGCTTAGTGGACAGCCATGGCTACACCTTC
D: .; J: TRBJ1-1; size: .; V: TRBV7-9; CDR3: CASSYGQSNTEAFF; DNA: TGTGCCAGCAGCTATGGACAGTCGAACACTGAAGCTTTCTTT
D: TRBD1; J: TRBJ1-4; size: .; V: TRBV15; CDR3: CATSTLPGTGDEKLFF; DNA: TGTGCCACCAGCACCCTGCCTGGGACAGGGGATGAAAAACTGTTTTTT
D: TRBD2; J: TRBJ2-3; size: .; V: TRBV7-3; CDR3: CASSLGLAGLRDTQYF; DNA: TGTGCCAGCAGCTTGGGACTAGCGGGGTTGAGGGATACGCAGTATTTT
D: TRBD2; J: TRBJ2-3; size: .; V: TRBV7-2; CDR3: CASSPGLAIDTQYF; DNA: TGTGCCAGCAGCCCGGGACTAGCTATAGATACGCAGTATTTT
D: TRBD2; J: TRBJ2-5; size: .; V: TRBV7-2; CDR3: CASSLGVSGGPQETQYF; DNA: TGTGCCAGCAGCTTAGGAGTTAGCGGGGGGCCCCAAGAGACCCAGTACTTC
D: .; J: TRBJ1-6; size: .; V: TRBV7-9; CDR3: CASSLRGTGDSPLHF; DNA: TGTGCCAGCAGCTTAAGAGGGACTGGGGATTCACCCCTCCACTTT